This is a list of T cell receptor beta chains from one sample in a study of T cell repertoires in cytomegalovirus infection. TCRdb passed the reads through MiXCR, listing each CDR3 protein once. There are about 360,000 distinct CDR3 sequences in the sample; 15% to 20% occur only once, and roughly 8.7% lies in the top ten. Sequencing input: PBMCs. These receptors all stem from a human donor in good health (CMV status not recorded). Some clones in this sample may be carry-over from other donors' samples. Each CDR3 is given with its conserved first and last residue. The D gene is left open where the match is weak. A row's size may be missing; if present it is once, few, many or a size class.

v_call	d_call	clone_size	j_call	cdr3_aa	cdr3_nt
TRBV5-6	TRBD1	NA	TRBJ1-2	CASSKFRTGTYGYTF	TGTGCCAGCAGCAAGTTCCGGACAGGGACCTATGGCTACACCTTC
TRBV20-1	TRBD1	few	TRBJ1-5	CSASPQGGPYQPQHF	TGCAGTGCTAGCCCACAGGGGGGTCCGTATCAGCCCCAGCATTTT
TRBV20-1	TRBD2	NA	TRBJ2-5	CSARPGGVGGVQETQSF	TGCAGTGCTAGACCTGGGGGAGTGGGGGGGGTCCAAGAGACCCAGTCCTTC
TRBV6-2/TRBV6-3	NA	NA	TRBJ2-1	CASSYPPAYYNEQFF	TGTGCCAGCAGTTACCCTCCGGCCTACTACAATGAGCAGTTCTTC
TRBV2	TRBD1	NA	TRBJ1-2	CASRKQGFYGYTF	TGTGCCAGCAGGAAACAGGGGTTCTATGGCTACACCTTC
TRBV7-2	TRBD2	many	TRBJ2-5	CASSFMTSGEETQYF	TGTGCCAGCAGCTTCATGACTAGCGGAGAAGAGACCCAGTACTTC
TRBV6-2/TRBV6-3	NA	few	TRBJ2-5	CASSWSIGETQYF	TGTGCCAGCAGTTGGTCCATCGGGGAGACCCAGTACTTC
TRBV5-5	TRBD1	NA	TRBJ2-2	CASSYGQGRDTGELFF	TGTGCCAGCAGCTACGGACAGGGTCGGGACACCGGGGAGCTGTTTTTT
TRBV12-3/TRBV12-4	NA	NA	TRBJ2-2	CASSLNSDGMGGELFF	TGTGCCAGCAGTTTAAATAGCGACGGGATGGGCGGGGAGCTGTTTTTT
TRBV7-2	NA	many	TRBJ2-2	CASSLGIAGELFF	TGTGCCAGCAGCTTAGGGATTGCCGGGGAGCTGTTTTTT
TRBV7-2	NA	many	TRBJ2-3	CASSLQESSTDTQYF	TGTGCCAGCAGCTTGCAGGAGTCAAGCACAGATACGCAGTATTTT
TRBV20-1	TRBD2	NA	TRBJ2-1	CSARDGAGGSYEQFF	TGCAGTGCTAGAGATGGGGCGGGAGGATCTTATGAGCAGTTCTTC
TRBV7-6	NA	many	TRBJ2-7	CASSPGHHRYEQYF	TGTGCCAGCAGCCCAGGACACCACCGCTACGAGCAGTACTTC
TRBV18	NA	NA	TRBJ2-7	CASSPGPGPYEQYF	TGTGCCAGCTCACCAGGGCCAGGTCCGTACGAGCAGTACTTC
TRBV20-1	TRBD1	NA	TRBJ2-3	CSANRQGEADTQYF	TGCAGTGCTAATCGACAGGGGGAGGCAGATACGCAGTATTTT
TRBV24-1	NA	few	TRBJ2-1	CATSDVTGLGDNEQFF	TGTGCCACCAGTGACGTAACAGGGCTTGGGGACAATGAGCAGTTCTTC
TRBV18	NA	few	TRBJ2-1	CATLGGQHYNEQFF	TGTGCCACCCTCGGGGGACAACACTACAATGAGCAGTTCTTC
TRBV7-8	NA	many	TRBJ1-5	CASSRNSGENQPQHF	TGTGCCAGCAGCCGCAATTCTGGGGAAAATCAGCCCCAGCATTTT
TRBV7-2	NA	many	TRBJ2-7	CASSLLLTYEQYF	TGTGCCAGCAGCTTACTCCTAACCTACGAGCAGTACTTC
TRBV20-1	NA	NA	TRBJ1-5	CSASPLVLDQPQHF	TGCAGTGCTAGCCCCCTGGTACTGGATCAGCCCCAGCATTTT
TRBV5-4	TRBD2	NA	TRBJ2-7	CASSLTGTRVYEQYF	TGTGCCAGCAGCTTGACCGGGACTAGGGTATACGAACAGTACTTC
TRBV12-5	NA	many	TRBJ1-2	CASGFSPGDGYTF	TGTGCTAGTGGTTTTTCCCCAGGTGATGGCTACACCTTC
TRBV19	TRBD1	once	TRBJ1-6	CASRTGGNSPLHF	TGTGCCAGTCGGACAGGGGGTAATTCACCCCTCCACTTT
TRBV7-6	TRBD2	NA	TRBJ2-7	CASSWAGGTYEQYF	TGTGCCAGCAGCTGGGCGGGGGGGACCTACGAGCAGTACTTC
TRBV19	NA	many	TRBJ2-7	CASRLDGSYEQYF	TGTGCCAGTAGGCTGGACGGAAGCTACGAGCAGTACTTC
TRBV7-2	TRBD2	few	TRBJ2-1	CASSLGLGGVNEQFF	TGTGCCAGCAGCCTGGGACTAGGAGGGGTCAATGAGCAGTTCTTC
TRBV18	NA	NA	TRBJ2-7	CASSGREVYEQYF	TGTGCCAGCTCAGGGCGAGAGGTTTACGAGCAGTACTTC
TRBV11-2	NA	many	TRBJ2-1	CASSFEPRYEQFF	TGTGCCAGCAGCTTCGAACCGAGGTATGAGCAGTTCTTC
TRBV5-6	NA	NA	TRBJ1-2	CASSSRVDGYTF	TGTGCCAGCAGCTCTAGGGTTGATGGCTACACCTTC
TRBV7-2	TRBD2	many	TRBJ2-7	CASSRRAGAYEQYF	TGTGCCAGCAGCAGAAGGGCGGGGGCCTACGAGCAGTACTTC
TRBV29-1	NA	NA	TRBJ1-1	CSVEDASGWGTEAFF	TGCAGCGTTGAAGACGCCTCAGGGTGGGGTACTGAAGCTTTCTTT
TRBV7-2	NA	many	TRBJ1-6	CASSRTVYNSPLHF	TGTGCCAGCAGCAGGACAGTATATAATTCACCCCTCCACTTT
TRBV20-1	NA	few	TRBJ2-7	CSAFIDPYEQYF	TGCAGTGCTTTCATCGATCCCTACGAGCAGTACTTC
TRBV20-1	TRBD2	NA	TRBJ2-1	CSASGTSGSNEQFF	TGCAGTGCTTCCGGGACTAGCGGGAGCAATGAGCAGTTCTTC
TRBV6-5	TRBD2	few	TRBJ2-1	CASSSLTLRTSGSYNEQFF	TGTGCCAGCAGTTCTTTGACGTTACGAACTAGCGGATCCTACAATGAGCAGTTCTTC
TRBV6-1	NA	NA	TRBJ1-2	CASSGRGGKYGYTF	TGTGCCAGCAGCGGGCGGGGAGGGAAGTATGGCTACACCTTC
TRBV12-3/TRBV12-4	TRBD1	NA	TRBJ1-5	CASSHGTGHQPQHF	TGTGCCAGCAGCCATGGGACAGGGCATCAGCCCCAGCATTTT
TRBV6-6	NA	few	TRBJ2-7	CASSYSDRYEQYF	TGTGCCAGCAGTTACTCGGACAGATACGAGCAGTACTTC
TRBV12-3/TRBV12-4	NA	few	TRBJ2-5	CASSFSGSGTQYF	TGTGCCAGCAGTTTTTCGGGGTCAGGGACCCAGTACTTC
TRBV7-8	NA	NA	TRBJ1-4	CASPRIVREKLFF	TGTGCCAGCCCCCGGATAGTTAGGGAAAAACTGTTTTTT
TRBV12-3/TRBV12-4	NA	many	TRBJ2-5	CASSLAPQGIQYF	TGTGCCAGCAGTTTAGCCCCTCAAGGTATCCAGTACTTC
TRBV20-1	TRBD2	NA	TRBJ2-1	CSARYSLGVWGGNEQFF	TGCAGTGCTAGATATAGTTTGGGAGTCTGGGGGGGCAATGAGCAGTTCTTC
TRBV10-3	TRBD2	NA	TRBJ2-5	CAISTSGEETQYF	TGTGCCATCAGTACTAGCGGGGAAGAGACCCAGTACTTC
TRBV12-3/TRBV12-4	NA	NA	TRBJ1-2	CASSLLRGNGYTF	TGTGCCAGCAGTTTATTAAGGGGCAATGGCTACACCTTC
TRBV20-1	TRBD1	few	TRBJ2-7	CSARSGTGSLEQYF	TGCAGTGCTAGATCTGGGACAGGGTCTTTGGAGCAGTACTTC
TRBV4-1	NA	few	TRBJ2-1	CASSYRPASYNEQFF	TGCGCCAGCAGCTACCGACCCGCCTCCTACAATGAGCAGTTCTTC
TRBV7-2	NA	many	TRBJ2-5	CASRVMGAIETQYF	TGTGCCAGCAGAGTCATGGGGGCAATAGAGACCCAGTACTTC
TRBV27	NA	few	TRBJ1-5	CASGQPQHF	TGTGCCAGCGGCCAGCCCCAGCATTTT
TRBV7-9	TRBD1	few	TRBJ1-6	CASSPKTGAPRNSPLHF	TGTGCCAGCAGCCCGAAAACAGGGGCCCCCAGGAATTCACCCCTCCACTTT
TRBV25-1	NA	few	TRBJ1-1	CASSEGTVNTEAFF	TGTGCCAGCAGTGAGGGGACGGTGAACACTGAAGCTTTCTTT
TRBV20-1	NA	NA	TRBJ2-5	CSARDPAGAGETQYF	TGCAGTGCTAGAGATCCGGCGGGGGCAGGGGAGACCCAGTACTTC
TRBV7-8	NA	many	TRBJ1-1	CASSSLSALNTEAFF	TGTGCCAGCAGCTCACTATCGGCCCTGAACACTGAAGCTTTCTTT
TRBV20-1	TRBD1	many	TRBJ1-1	CSARDRGYNTEAFF	TGCAGTGCGAGGGACAGGGGCTATAACACTGAAGCTTTCTTT
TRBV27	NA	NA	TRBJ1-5	CASSLFGPRGHQPQHF	TGTGCCAGCAGTTTATTTGGTCCGCGGGGCCATCAGCCCCAGCATTTT
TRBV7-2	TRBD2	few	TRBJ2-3	CASSPRASGGRGTDTQYF	TGTGCCAGCAGCCCAAGGGCTAGCGGGGGACGGGGCACAGATACGCAGTATTTT
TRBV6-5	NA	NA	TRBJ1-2	CASSYSRLDYGYTF	TGTGCCAGCAGTTACTCGAGACTAGACTATGGCTACACCTTC
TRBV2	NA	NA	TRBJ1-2	CASTIQSYGYTF	TGTGCCAGCACCATACAGAGCTATGGCTACACCTTC
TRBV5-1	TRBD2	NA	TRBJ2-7	CASSLEAGTYEQYF	TGCGCCAGCAGCTTGGAAGCGGGGACCTACGAGCAGTACTTC
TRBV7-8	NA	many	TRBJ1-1	CASILGGSNTEAFF	TGTGCCAGCATCCTAGGAGGATCGAACACTGAAGCTTTCTTT